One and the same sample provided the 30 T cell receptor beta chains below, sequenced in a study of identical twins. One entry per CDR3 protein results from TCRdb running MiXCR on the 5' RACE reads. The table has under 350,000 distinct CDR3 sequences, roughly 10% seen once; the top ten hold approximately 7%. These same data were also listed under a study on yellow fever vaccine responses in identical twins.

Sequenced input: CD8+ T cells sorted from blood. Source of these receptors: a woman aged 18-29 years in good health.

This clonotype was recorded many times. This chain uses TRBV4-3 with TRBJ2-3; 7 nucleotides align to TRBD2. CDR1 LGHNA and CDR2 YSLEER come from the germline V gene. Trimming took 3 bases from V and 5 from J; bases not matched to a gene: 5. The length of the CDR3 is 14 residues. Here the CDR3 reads CASSQFLAGDTQYF. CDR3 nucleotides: TGCGCCAGCAGCCAGTTTTTAGCGGGAGATACGCAGTATTTT.

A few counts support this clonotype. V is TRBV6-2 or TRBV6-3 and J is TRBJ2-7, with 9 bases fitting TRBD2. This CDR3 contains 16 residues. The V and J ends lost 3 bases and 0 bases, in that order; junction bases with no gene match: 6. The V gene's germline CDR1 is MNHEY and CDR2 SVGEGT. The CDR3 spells CASSYIAGAVSYEQYF. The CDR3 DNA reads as TGTGCCAGCAGTTATATAGCGGGAGCGGTCTCCTACGAGCAGTACTTC.

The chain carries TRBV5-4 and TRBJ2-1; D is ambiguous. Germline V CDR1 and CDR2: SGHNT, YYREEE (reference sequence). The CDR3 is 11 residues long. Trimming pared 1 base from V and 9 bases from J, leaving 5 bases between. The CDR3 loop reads CASSLRSEQFF. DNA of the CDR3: TGTGCCAGCAGCTTGAGGTCTGAGCAGTTCTTC.

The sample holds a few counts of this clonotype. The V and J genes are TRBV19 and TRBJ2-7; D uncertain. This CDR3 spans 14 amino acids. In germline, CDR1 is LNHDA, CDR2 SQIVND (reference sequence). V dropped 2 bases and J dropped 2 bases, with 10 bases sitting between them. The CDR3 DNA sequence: TGTGCCAGTAGTATAACCAGGCGGACCTACGAGCAGTACTTC. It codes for CASSITRRTYEQYF.

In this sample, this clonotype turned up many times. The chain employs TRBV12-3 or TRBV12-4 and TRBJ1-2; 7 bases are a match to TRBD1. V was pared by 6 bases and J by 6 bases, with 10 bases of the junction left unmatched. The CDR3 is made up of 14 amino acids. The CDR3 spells CASSSGTVLDGYTF. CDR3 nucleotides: TGTGCCAGCAGCTCCGGGACAGTTTTAGATGGCTACACCTTC.

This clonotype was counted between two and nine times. The CDR3 here is CASSQVAGDTDTQYF. In DNA form, the CDR3 reads TGCGCCAGCAGCCAAGTTGCGGGGGACACAGATACGCAGTATTTT. The chain combines TRBV4-1 with TRBJ2-3; 7 bases agree with TRBD2. There are 15 residues in the CDR3. V lost 1 base and J lost 2; bases outside the gene matches: 3. CDR1 MGHRA and CDR2 YSYEKL come from the germline V gene.

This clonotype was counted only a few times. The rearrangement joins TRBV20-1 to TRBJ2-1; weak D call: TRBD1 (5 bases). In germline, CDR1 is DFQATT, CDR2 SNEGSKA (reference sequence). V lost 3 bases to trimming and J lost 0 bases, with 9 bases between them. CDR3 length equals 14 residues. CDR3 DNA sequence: TGCAGTGCTAGGAGGACAAGCTCCTACAATGAGCAGTTCTTC. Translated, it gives CSARRTSSYNEQFF.

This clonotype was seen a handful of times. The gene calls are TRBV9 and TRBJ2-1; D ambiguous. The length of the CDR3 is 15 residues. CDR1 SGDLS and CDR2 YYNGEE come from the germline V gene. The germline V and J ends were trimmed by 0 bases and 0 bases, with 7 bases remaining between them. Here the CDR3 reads CASSVAAFSYNEQFF. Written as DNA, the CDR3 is TGTGCCAGCAGCGTAGCGGCTTTCTCCTACAATGAGCAGTTCTTC.

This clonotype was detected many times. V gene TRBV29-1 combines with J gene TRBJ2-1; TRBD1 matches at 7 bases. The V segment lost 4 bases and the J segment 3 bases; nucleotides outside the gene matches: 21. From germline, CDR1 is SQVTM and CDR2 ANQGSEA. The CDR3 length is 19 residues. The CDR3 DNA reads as TGCAGCGTTGTAGGGTCCCCTACTAGACGAGGGGGCCTCTACAATGAGCAGTTCTTC. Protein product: CSVVGSPTRRGGLYNEQFF.

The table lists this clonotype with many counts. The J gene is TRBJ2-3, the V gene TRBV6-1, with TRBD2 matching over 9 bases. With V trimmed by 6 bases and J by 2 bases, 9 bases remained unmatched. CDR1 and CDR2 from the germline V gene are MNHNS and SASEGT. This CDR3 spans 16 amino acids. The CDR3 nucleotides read TGTGCCAGCAGCGCGCGAGCGGGAGGAAACACAGATACGCAGTATTTT. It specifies CASSARAGGNTDTQYF.

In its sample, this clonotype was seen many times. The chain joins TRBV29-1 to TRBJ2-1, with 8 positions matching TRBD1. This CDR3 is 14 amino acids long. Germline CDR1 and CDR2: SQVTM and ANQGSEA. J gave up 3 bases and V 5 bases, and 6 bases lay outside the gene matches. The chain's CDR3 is CSVPKGQGYNEQFF. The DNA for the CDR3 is TGCAGCGTTCCTAAAGGACAGGGCTACAATGAGCAGTTCTTC.

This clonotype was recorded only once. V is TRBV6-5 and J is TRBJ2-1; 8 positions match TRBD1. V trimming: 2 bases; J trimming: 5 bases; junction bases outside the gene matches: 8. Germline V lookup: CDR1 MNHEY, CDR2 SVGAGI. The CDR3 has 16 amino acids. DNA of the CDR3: TGTGCCAGCAGTTACCCAGGACAGGGAAATAACAATGAGCAGTTCTTC. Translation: CASSYPGQGNNNEQFF.

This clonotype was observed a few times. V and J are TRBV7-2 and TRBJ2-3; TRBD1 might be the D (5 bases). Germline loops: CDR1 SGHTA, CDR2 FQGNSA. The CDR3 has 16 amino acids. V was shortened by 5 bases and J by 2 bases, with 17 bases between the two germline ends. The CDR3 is CASSHGAINPTDTQYF. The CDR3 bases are TGTGCCAGCAGCCATGGGGCAATTAATCCCACAGATACGCAGTATTTT.

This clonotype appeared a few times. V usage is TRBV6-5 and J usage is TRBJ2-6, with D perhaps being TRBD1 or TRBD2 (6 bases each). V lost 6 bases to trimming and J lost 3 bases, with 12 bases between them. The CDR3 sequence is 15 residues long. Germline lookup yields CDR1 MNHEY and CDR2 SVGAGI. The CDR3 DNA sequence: TGTGCCAGCAGCTACAGGGAGGTTGGGGCCAACGTCCTGACTTTC. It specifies CASSYREVGANVLTF.

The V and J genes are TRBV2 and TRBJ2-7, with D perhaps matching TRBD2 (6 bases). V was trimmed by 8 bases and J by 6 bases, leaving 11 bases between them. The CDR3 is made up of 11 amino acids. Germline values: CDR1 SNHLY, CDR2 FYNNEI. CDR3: CASHQGGEQYF. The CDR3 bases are TGTGCCAGCCATCAGGGAGGCGAGCAGTACTTC.

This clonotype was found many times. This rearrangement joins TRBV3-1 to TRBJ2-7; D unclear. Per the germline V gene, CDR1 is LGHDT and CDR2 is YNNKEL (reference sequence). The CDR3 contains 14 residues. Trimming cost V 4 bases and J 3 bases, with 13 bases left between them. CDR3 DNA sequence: TGTGCCAGCAGCCTTAAAAGTCGCAGCTACGAGCAGTACTTC. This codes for CASSLKSRSYEQYF.

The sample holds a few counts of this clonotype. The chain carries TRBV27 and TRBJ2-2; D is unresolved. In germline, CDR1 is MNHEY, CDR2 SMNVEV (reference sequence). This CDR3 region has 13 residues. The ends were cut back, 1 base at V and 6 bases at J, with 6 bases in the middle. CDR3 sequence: CASSLYPSGELFF. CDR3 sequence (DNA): TGTGCCAGCAGTTTATATCCTTCCGGGGAGCTGTTTTTT.

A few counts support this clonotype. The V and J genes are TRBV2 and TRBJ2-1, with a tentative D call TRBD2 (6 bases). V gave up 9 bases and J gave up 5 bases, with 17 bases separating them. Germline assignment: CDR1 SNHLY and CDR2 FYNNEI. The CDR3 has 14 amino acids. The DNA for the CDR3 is TGTGCCAGTTTCGGGACTCGGGAACACAATGAGCAGTTCTTC. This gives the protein CASFGTREHNEQFF. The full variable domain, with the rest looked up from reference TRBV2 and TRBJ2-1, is EPEVTQTPSHQVTQMGQEVILRCVPISNHLYFYWYRQILGQKVEFLVSFYNNEISEKSEIFDDQFSVERPDGSNFTLKIRSTKLEDSAMYFCASFGTREHNEQFFGPGTRLTVL.

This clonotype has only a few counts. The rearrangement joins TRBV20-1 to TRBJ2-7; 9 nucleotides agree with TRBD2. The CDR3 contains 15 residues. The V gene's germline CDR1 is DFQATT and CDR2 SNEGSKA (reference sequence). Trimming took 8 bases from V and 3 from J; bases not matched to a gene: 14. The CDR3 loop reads CSSSDSGRDLYEQYF. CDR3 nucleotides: TGCAGTTCCTCCGATAGCGGGAGAGATCTCTACGAGCAGTACTTC.

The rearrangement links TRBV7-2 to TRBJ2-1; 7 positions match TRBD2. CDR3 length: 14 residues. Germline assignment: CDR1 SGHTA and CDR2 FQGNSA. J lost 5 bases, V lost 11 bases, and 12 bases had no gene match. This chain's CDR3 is CASRGGSVNNEQFF. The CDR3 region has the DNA TGTGCCTCCCGGGGCGGGAGTGTAAACAATGAGCAGTTCTTC.

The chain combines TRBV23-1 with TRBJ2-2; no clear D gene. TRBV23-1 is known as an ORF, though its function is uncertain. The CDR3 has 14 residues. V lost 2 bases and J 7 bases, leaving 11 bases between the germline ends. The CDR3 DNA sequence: TGCGCCAGCAGTCAACGCCACCCGAGCGGGGAGCTGTTTTTT. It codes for CASSQRHPSGELFF.

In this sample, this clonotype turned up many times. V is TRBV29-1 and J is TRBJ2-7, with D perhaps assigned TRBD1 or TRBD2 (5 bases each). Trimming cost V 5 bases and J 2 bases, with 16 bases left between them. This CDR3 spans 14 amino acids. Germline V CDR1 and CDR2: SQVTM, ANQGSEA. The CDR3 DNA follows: TGCAGCGTTATTGTGACGGGGACCACCTACGAGCAGTACTTC. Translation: CSVIVTGTTYEQYF.

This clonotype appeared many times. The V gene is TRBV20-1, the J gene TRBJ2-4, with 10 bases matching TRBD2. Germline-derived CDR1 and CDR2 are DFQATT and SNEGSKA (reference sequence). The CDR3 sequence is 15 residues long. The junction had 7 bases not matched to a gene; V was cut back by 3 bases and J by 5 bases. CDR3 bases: TGCAGTGCTAGCTCAGCGGGAGGGGGGGAAAACATTCAGTACTTC. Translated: CSASSAGGGENIQYF.

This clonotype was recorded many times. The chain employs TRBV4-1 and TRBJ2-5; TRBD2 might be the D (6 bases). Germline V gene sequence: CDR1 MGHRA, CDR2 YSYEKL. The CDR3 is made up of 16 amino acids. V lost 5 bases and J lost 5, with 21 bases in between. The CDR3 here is CASSGSEGGYQETQYF. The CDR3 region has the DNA TGCGCCAGCAGCGGCAGCGAGGGAGGATATCAGGAGACCCAGTACTTC.

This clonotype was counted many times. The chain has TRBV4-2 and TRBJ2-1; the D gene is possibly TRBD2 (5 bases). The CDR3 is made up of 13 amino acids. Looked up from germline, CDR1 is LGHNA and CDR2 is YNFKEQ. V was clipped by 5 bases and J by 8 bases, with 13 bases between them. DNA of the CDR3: TGTGCCAGCAGCTCCCCAGGCGGGTATGAGCAGTTCTTC. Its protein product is CASSSPGGYEQFF.

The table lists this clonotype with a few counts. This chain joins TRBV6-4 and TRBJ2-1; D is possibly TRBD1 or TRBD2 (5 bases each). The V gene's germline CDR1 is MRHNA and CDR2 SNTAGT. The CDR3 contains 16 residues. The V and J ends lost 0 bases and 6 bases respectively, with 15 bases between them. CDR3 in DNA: TGTGCCAGCAGTGACTCTTCGGGGACCCCCCGCAATGAGCAGTTCTTC. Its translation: CASSDSSGTPRNEQFF.

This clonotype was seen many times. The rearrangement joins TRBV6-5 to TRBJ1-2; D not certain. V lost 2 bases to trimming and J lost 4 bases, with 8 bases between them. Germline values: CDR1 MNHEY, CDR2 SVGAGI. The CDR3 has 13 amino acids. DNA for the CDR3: TGTGCCAGCAGTTACCGCGGGATCTATGGCTACACCTTC. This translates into CASSYRGIYGYTF.

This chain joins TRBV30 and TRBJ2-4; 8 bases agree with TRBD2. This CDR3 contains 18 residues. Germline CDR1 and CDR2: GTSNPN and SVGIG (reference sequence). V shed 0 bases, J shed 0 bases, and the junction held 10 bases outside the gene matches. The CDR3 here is CAWSVGRSGSLAKNIQYF. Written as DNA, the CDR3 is TGTGCCTGGAGTGTGGGGAGAAGCGGGAGCCTAGCCAAAAACATTCAGTACTTC.

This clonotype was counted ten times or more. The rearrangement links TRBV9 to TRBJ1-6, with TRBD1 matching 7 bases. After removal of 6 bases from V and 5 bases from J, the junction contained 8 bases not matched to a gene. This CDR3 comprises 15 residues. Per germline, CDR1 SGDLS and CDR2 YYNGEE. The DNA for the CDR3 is TGTGCCAGCAAAGAACGGGACAGTAATAATTCACCCCTCCACTTT. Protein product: CASKERDSNNSPLHF.

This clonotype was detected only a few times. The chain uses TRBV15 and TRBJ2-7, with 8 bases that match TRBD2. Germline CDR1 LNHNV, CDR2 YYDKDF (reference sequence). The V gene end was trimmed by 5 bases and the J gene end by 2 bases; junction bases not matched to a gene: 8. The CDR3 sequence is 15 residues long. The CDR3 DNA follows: TGTGCCACCAGCTCGACTAGCGAATTTACCTACGAGCAGTACTTC. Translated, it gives CATSSTSEFTYEQYF.